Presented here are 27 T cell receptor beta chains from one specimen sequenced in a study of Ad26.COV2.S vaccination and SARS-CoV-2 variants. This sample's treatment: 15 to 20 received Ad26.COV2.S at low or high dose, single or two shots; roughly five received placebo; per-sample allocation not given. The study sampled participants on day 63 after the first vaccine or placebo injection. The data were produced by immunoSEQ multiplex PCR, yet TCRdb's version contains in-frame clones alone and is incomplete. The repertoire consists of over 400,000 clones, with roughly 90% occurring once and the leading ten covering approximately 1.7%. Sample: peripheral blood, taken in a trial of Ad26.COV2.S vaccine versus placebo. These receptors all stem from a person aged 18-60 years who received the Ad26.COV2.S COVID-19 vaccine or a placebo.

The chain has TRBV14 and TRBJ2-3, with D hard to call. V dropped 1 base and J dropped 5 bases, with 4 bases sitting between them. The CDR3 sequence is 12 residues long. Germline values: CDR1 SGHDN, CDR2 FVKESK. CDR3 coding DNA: TGTGCCAGCAGCCAAGGGCTAGATACGCAGTATTTT. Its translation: CASSQGLDTQYF. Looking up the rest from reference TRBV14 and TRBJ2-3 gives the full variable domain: EAGVTQFPSHSVIEKGQTVTLRCDPISGHDNLYWYRRVMGKEIKFLLHFVKESKQDESGMPNNRFLAERTGGTYSTLKVQPAELEDSGVYFCASSQGLDTQYFGPGTRLTVL.

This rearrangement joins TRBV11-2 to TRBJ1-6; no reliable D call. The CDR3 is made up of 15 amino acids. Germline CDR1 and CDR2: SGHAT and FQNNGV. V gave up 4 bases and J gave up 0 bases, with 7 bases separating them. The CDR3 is CASSSDISYNSPLHF. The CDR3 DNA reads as TGTGCCAGCAGCTCAGACATCTCCTATAATTCACCCCTCCACTTT.

Here the CDR3 DNA reads TGTGCCAGCAGACGGACAGGGTCCGAAAAACTGTTTTTT. Translating it yields CASRRTGSEKLFF. This chain connects TRBV5-5 to TRBJ1-4; 8 bases are shared with TRBD1. This CDR3 comprises 13 residues. Germline trimming cut 5 bases from V and 8 bases from J; bases unmatched to any gene: 5. Per germline, CDR1 SGHKS and CDR2 YYEKEE (reference sequence).

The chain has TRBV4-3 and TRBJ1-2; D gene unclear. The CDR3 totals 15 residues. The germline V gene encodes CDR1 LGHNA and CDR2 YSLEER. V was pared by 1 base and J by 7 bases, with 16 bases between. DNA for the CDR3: TGCGCCAGCAGCCAAGTTTCAGGCGCATCCCTTGGCTACACCTTC. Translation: CASSQVSGASLGYTF.

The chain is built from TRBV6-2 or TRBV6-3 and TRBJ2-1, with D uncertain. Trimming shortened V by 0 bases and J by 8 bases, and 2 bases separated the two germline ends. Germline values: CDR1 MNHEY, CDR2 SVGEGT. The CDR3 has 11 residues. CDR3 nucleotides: TGTGCCAGCAGTTACTCTCATGAGCAGTTCTTC. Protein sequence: CASSYSHEQFF.

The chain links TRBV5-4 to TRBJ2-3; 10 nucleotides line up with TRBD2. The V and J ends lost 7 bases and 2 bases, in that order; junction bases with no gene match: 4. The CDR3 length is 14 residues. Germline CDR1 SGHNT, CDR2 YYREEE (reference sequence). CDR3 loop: CASGAGGLTDTQYF. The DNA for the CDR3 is TGTGCCAGCGGAGCGGGGGGGCTCACAGATACGCAGTATTTT. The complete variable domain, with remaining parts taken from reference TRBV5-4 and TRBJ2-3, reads ETGVTQSPTHLIKTRGQQVTLRCSSQSGHNTVSWYQQALGQGPQFIFQYYREEENGRGNFPPRFSGLQFPNYSSELNVNALELDDSALYLCASGAGGLTDTQYFGPGTRLTVL.

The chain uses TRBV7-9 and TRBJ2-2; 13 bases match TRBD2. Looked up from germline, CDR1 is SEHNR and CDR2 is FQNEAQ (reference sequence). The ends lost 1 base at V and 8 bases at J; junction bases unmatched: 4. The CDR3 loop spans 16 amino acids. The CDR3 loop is CASSLGLAGGPGELFF. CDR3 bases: TGTGCCAGCAGCTTAGGACTAGCGGGGGGACCGGGGGAGCTGTTTTTT.

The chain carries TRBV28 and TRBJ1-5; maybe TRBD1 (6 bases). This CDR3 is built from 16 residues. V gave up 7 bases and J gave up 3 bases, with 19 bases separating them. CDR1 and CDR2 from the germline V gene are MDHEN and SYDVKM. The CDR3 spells CASTKKRQVSNQPQHF. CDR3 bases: TGTGCCAGCACCAAAAAGCGACAGGTTTCCAATCAGCCCCAGCATTTT.

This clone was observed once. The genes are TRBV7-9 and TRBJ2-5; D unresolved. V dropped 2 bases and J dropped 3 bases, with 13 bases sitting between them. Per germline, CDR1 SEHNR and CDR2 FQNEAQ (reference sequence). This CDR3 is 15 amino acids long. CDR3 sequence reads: CASSLTLTGEETQYF. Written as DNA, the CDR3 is TGTGCCAGCAGCTTAACCCTGACTGGGGAAGAGACCCAGTACTTC.

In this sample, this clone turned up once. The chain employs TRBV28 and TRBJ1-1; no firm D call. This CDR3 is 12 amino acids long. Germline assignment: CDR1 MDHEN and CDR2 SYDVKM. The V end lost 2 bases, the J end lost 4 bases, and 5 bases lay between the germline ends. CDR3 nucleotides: TGTGCCAGCAGTTTACTAGGCACTGAAGCTTTCTTT. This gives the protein CASSLLGTEAFF.

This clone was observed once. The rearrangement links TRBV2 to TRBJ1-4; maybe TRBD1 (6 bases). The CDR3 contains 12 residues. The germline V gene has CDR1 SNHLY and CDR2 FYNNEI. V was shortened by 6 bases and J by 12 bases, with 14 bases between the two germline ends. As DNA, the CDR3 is TGTGCCAGCAGCGGGAGGGGGGAAGAACTGTTTTTT. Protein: CASSGRGEELFF.

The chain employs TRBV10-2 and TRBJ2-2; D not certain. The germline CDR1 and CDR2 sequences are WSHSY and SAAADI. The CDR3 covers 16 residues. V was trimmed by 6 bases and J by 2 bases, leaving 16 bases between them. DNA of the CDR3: TGCGCCAGCAGGGTGAGGTCTCCAGATAACACCGGGGAGCTGTTTTTT. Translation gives CASRVRSPDNTGELFF.

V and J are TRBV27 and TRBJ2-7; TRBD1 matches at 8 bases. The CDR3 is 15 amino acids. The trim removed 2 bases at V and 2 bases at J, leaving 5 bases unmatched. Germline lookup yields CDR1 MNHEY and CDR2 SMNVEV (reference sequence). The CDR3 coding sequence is TGTGCCAGCAGTTTAGACGGGACAGGACCCTACGAGCAGTACTTC. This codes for CASSLDGTGPYEQYF.

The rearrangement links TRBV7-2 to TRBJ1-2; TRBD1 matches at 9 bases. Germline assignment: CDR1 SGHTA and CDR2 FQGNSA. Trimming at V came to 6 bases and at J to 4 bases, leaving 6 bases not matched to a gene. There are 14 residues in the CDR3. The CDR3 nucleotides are TGTGCCAGCAGTTCGAGACAGGGGGGCTATGGCTACACCTTC. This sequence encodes CASSSRQGGYGYTF.

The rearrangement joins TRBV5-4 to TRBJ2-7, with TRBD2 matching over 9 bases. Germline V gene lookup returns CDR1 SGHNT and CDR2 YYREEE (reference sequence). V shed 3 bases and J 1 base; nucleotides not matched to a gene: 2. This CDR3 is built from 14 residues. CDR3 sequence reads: CASSYLAGSYEQYF. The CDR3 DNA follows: TGTGCCAGCAGCTACCTAGCGGGGTCCTACGAGCAGTACTTC.

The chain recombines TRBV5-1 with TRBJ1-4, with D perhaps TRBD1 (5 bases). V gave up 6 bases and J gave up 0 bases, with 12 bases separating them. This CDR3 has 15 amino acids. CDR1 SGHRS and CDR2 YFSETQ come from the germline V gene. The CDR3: CASKTGLATNEKLFF. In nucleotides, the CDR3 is TGCGCCAGCAAAACGGGGCTCGCAACTAATGAAAAACTGTTTTTT.

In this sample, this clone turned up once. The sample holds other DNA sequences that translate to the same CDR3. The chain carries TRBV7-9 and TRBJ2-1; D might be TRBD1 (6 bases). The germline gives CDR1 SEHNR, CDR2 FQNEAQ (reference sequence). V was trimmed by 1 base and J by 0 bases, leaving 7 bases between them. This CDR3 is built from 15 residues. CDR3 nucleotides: TGTGCCAGCAGCTTAGTCAGGGGCTCCTACAATGAGCAGTTCTTC. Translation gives CASSLVRGSYNEQFF.

Written as DNA, the CDR3 is TGTGCCAGCAGCTCGAGGGGGGGTCTTACCGGGGAGCTGTTTTTT. It translates to CASSSRGGLTGELFF. The chain carries TRBV7-9 and TRBJ2-2; the D gene is possibly TRBD2 (7 bases). V lost 4 bases, J lost 5 bases, and 14 bases lay in between. Germline loops: CDR1 SEHNR, CDR2 FQNEAQ (reference sequence). The CDR3 is 15 residues long.

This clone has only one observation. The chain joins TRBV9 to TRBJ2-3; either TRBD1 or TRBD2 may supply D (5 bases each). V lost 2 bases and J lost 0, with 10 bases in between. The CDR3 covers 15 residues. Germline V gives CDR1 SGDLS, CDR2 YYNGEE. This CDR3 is CASSVGEGSTDTQYF. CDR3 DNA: TGTGCCAGCAGCGTCGGCGAGGGGAGCACAGATACGCAGTATTTT.

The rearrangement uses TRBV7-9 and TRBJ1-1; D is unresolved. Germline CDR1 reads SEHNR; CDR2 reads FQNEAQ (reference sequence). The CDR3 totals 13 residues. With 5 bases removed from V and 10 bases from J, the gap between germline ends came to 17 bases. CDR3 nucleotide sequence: TGTGCCAGCAGCCCCCGGGAGTCCTCGGGAGCTTTCTTT. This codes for CASSPRESSGAFF.

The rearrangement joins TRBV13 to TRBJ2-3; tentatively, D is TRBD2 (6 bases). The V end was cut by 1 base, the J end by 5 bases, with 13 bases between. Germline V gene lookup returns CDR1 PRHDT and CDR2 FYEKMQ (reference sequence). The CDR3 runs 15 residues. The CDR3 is CASSLVSGEVDTQYF. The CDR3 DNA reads TGTGCCAGCAGCTTAGTTTCGGGGGAGGTAGATACGCAGTATTTT.

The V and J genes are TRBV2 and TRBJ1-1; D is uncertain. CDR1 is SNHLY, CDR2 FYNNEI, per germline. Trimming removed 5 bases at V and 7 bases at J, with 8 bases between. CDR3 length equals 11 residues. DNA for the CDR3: TGTGCCAGCAGTCAGAGATTTGAAGCTTTCTTT. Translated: CASSQRFEAFF.

The CDR3 DNA reads as TGTGCCAGTAGTATGGGTCAGACCTCTAACTATGGCTACACCTTC. This gives the protein CASSMGQTSNYGYTF. The chain is built from TRBV19 and TRBJ1-2; D remains ambiguous. The CDR3 extends over 15 amino acids. The germline gives CDR1 LNHDA, CDR2 SQIVND (reference sequence). Trimming stripped 3 bases from V and 0 bases from J, with 11 bases between.

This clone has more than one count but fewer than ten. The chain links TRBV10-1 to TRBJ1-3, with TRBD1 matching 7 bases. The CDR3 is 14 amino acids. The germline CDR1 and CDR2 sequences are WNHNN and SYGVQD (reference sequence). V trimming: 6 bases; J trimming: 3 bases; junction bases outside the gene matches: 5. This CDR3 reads CASRADRDGNTIYF. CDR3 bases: TGCGCCAGCAGAGCCGACAGGGATGGAAACACCATATATTTT.

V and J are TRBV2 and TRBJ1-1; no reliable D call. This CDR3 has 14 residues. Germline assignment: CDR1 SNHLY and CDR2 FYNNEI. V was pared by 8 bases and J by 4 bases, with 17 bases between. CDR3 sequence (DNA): TGTGCCAGCGGCTCAATTTATTCGGGCACTGAAGCTTTCTTT. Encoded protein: CASGSIYSGTEAFF.

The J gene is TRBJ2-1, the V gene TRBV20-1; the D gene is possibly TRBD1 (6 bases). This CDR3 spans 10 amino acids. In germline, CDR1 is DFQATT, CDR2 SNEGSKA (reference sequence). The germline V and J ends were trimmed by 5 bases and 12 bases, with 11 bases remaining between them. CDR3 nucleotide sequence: TGCAGTGCTGTCGGGACACGGCAGTTCTTC. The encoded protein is CSAVGTRQFF.

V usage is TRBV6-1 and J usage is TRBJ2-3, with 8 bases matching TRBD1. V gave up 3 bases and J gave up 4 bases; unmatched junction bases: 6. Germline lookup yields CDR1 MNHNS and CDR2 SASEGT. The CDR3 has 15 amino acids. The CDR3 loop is CASSERTGWSDTQYF. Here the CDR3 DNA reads TGTGCCAGCAGTGAGAGGACAGGGTGGTCAGATACGCAGTATTTT.